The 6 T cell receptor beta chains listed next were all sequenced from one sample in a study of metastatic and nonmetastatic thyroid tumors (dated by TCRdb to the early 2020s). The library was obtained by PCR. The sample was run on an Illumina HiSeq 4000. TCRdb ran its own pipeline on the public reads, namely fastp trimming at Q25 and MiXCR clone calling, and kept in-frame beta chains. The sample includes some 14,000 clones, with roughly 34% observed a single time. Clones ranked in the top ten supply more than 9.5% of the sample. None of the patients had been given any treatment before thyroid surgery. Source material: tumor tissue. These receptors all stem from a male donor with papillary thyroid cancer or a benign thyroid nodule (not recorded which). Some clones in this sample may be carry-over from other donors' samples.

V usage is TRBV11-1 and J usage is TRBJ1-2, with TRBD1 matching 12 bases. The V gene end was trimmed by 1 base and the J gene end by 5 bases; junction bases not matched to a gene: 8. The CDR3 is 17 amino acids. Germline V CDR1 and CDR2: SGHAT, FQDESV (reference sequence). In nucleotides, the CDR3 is TGTGCCAGCAGCTTAGGGTGGGACAGGGGGCACCTATATGGCTACACCTTC. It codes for CASSLGWDRGHLYGYTF.

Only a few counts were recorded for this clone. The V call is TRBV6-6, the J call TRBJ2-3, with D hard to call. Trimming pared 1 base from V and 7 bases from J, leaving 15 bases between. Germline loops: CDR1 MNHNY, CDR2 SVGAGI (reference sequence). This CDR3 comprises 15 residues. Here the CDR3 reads CASSYWAGMSYTQYF. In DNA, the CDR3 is TGTGCCAGCAGTTACTGGGCAGGCATGTCATATACGCAGTATTTT.

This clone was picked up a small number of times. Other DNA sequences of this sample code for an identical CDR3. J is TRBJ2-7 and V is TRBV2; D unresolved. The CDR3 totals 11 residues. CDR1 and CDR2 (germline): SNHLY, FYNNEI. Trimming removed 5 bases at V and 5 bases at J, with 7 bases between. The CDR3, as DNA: TGTGCCAGCAGTCAAAGCGACGAGCAGTACTTC. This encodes CASSQSDEQYF.

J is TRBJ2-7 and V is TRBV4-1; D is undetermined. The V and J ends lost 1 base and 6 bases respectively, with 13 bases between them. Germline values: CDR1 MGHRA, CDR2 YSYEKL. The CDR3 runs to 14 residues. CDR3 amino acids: CASSQGDTAFEQYF. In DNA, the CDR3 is TGCGCCAGCAGCCAAGGTGACACGGCGTTCGAGCAGTACTTC.

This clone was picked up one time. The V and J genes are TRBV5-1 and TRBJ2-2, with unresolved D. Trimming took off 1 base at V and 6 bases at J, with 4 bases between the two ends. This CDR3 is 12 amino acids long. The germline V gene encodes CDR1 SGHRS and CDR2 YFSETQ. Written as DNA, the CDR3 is TGCGCCAGCAGCTTGTGGTCCGGGGAGCTGTTTTTT. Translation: CASSLWSGELFF.

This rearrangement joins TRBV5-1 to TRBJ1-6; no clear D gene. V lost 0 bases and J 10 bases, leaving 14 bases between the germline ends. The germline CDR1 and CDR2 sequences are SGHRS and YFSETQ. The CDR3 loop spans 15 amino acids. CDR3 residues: CASSLEQAGRSPLHF. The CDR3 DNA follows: TGCGCCAGCAGCTTGGAGCAGGCCGGTCGGTCACCCCTCCACTTT.